This T cell receptor (beta chain) was found in a study of blood T cells in healthy people across ages. Germline values: CDR1 SGHDN, CDR2 FVKESK. The CDR3 has 21 amino acids. Comment on this clonotype: At one boundary the junction diverges from the germline segment, which might be a read error.

For the second PCR, which ran for roughly 6 to 11 cycles, a sample-barcoded 5' primer and a J-beta primer mix were used. TCRdb passed the 5' RACE reads through MiXCR, listing each CDR3 protein once. This repertoire shows more than 900,000 distinct CDR3 sequences, around 25% found once; its top ten account for around 0.75%. In addition, the sample was reused for a study of T cells of mothers and their children.

The TCR comes from a girl aged 2 to 9 in good health. This sequence joins TRBV14 and TRBJ1-4, with 7 bases fitting TRBD1. Sequenced input: blood. The DNA of the CDR3 is TGTGCCAGCAGCCACGAGACAGGGTTTGATCCTGAACTGACGGCTAATGAGAAACTGTTTTTT. This translates into CASSHETGFDPELTANEKLFF.